This record covers a single T cell receptor beta chain. The same CDR3 can be traced to other DNA sequences in this sample. These data belong to a study of shared clonotypes between healthy human individuals. Adult Caucasians living in Nashville, Tennessee made up all of the donors. TCRdb keeps only in-frame clones here, not all; method: immunoSEQ multiplex PCR. The sample carries roughly 2.2 million clones, about 92% recorded once. Trimming left V 0 bases short and J 1 base short, with 9 bases between. Germline-derived CDR1 and CDR2 are SEHNR and FQNEAQ (reference sequence). This CDR3 has 15 residues. The rearrangement uses TRBV7-9 and TRBJ1-1, with D possibly being TRBD1 (5 bases). This receptor was taken from a man aged 18 to 29 in good health. Some clones in this sample may be carry-over from other donors' samples. The sequenced sample was naive CD4+ T cells from PBMCs. The subset is: CD45RA+ positively selected. The CDR3 spells CASSLALGGNTEAFF. DNA of the CDR3: TGTGCCAGCAGCTTAGCTCTGGGGGGGAACACTGAAGCTTTCTTT.